Described below is a single T cell receptor (beta chain) sequence and its context. This clonotype was observed once. Its antigen remains unidentified. One junction end does not reproduce the germline sequence, and a read error may be involved. From its cysteine to its phenylalanine, the CDR3 spans 13 amino acids. The sequence is cut down to CDR3 DNA, 39 bases in frame from base 1. CDR1 and CDR2 are read off the germline V gene as SGHTA and FQGNSA. The sample is drawn from a study of T-cell memory formation after mild COVID-19 (dated by TCRdb to 2020 to 2023). About the investigation overall: Most TCR sequence clusters were specific to one of the two donors. Longitudinal TCRalpha and TCRbeta repertoire sequencing tracked T-cell clones expanding and contracting after mild COVID-19 in a couple of donors. Two young, previously healthy adult volunteers made up the cohort, one male and one female.

The reads were generated on an Illumina NovaSeq 6000. Using 5'RACE with constant-segment primers, TCRalpha and TCRbeta cDNA libraries were constructed, with sample barcodes and unique molecular identifiers added in the process. RNA was extracted from every sample with Trizol reagent. Amplification of the libraries took two PCR steps, and the second step added a second sample barcode plus Illumina TruSeq adapters. Sequencing of libraries was performed on an Illumina NovaSeq with 2 x 150 bp paired-end reads. Turning to the authors' computational methods: Demultiplexing of reads and collapsing into UMI-guided consensus sequences were performed with migec v1.2.7. Using mixcr v2.1.11, the UMI consensuses were aligned to TRA and TRB V and J templates and assembled into clonotypes. A clonotype was counted as expanded or contracted only if both edgeR and NoisET called the change significant, with noise models trained on biological replicates. edgeR calls used a false discovery rate-adjusted p below 0.01 and a log2 fold-change threshold of 1. As an exploratory analysis of dynamics, max-normalized trajectories of the 1000 most abundant clonotypes were examined with PCA combined with hierarchical clustering. Separately sequenced CD4+ and CD8+ repertoires were used to assign the CD4 or CD8 phenotype of responding clones. TCRdb reprocessed the public reads (quality trimming at Q25 with fastp, clone calling with MiXCR) and kept in-frame beta chains. One record per CDR3 amino acid sequence lists the most common genes and DNA. The V and J calls were determined by TCRdb, not by the authors. The sample table shows about 180,000 distinct CDR3 sequences, and under 20% are seen once. The ten most abundant clones make up roughly 3.9% of the sample.

What the work shows at the level of the full study, not this receptor alone: From day 15 to 85, contracting clones showed balanced CD4/CD8 phenotypes, whereas a second wave of clones that expanded from day 15 to 37 leaned towards CD4+. The study covered only two mild cases, and larger cohorts including severe cases with pre-infection samples were considered necessary. SARS-CoV-2 specificity of the second-wave clones peaking on day 37 was not confirmed. Contracting CD4+ clones were located mainly in the CM and EM memory subsets, whereas CD8+ clones were found to be enriched in EMRA. The detection of some responding clones in pre-infection memory suggests that pre-existing cross-reactive memory T cells joined the SARS-CoV-2 response.

Ficoll-Paque density gradient centrifugation was used to isolate PBMCs. The chain is assembled from TRBV7-2 and TRBJ1-5; no confident D gene assignment can be made. Sequencing was done on a sample of PBMCs or a T cell subset sorted from them (not recorded which). This TCR was sampled from a man in his late teens or twenties who had mild COVID-19 (a few samples of this study predate the infection). The sample titles of this study are shuffled in the database, so cell type and time point are left out; the donor was told from shared clones. In nucleotide form, the sequence is TGTGCCACCAGCCTAGGCCCCAATCAGCCCCAGCATTTT. This translates into CATSLGPNQPQHF.